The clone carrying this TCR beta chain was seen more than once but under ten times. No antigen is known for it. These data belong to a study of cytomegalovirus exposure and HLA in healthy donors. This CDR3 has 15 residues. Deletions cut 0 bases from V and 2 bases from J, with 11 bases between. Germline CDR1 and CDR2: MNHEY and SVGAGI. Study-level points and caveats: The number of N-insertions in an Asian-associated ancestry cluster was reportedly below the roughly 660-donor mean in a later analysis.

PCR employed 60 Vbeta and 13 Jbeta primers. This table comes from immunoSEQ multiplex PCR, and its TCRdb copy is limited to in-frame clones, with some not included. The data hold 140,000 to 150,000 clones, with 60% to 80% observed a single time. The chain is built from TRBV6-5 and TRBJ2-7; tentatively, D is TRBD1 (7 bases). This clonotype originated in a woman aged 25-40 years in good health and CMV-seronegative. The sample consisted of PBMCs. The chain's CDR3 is CASSYSGGQTYEQYF. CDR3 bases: TGTGCCAGCAGTTACTCGGGGGGACAGACCTACGAGCAGTACTTC.